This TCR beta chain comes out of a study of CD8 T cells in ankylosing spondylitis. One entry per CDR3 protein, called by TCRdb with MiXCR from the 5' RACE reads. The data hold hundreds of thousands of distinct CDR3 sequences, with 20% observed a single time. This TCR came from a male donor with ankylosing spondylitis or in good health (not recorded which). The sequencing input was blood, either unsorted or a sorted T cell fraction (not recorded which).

CDR3 protein: CASSLDVADEQFF. The CDR3 DNA is TGCGCCAGCAGCTTGGACGTAGCCGATGAGCAGTTCTTC. This rearrangement joins TRBV5-1 to TRBJ2-1, with no clear D. Germline CDR1 reads SGHRS; CDR2 reads YFSETQ. The CDR3 extends over 13 amino acids. The V end lost 0 bases, the J end lost 8 bases, and 9 bases lay between the germline ends.